The next 6 T cell receptor beta chains were all read from a single sample in a study of CD8+ T cells in alopecia areata. Treatment defined: oral pan-JAK inhibitor, 5-10 mg twice daily. RNA extraction was followed by reverse transcription into cDNA, which acted as the sequencing template. Sequenced by immunoSEQ multiplex PCR; TCRdb stores in-frame clones only, minus some. The sample yields more than 90,000 clones, 60% seen once. The sequenced sample was CD8+ T cells sorted from blood, obtained around week 55, from a patient treated with tofacitinib. These receptors came from a human donor with alopecia areata.

The CDR3 reads CASSQGQGANEQFF. The CDR3 bases are TGTGCCAGCAGCCAAGGACAGGGGGCAAATGAGCAGTTCTTC. V gene TRBV9 combines with J gene TRBJ2-1; 11 bases are a match to TRBD1. The germline V gene has CDR1 SGDLS and CDR2 YYNGEE. Germline trimming cut 4 bases from V and 7 bases from J; bases unmatched to any gene: 4. The CDR3 loop spans 14 amino acids.

This chain links TRBV7-9 with TRBJ1-2; weak D call: TRBD1 (6 bases). The CDR3 sequence is 15 residues long. Trimming shortened V by 5 bases and J by 5 bases, and 18 bases separated the two germline ends. Looked up from germline, CDR1 is SEHNR and CDR2 is FQNEAQ (reference sequence). The CDR3 reads CASSPRRAGEYGYTF. The CDR3 nucleotides read TGTGCCAGCAGCCCTCGAAGGGCAGGGGAATATGGCTACACCTTC. Full variable domain (remainder filled in from reference TRBV7-9 and TRBJ1-2): DTGVSQNPRHKITKRGQNVTFRCDPISEHNRLYWYRQTLGQGPEFLTYFQNEAQLEKSRLLSDRFSAERPKGSFSTLEIQRTEQGDSAMYLCASSPRRAGEYGYTFGSGTRLTVV.

The chain is built from TRBV5-1 and TRBJ2-7, with 9 bases fitting TRBD1. Unmatched junction bases numbered 2, after V lost 0 bases and J lost 1 base. Germline V lookup: CDR1 SGHRS, CDR2 YFSETQ. The CDR3 contains 15 residues. CDR3 amino acids: CASSLADRGSYEQYF. Here the CDR3 DNA reads TGCGCCAGCAGCTTGGCGGACAGGGGTTCCTACGAGCAGTACTTC.

CDR3 sequence reads: CASSLGQSYEQYF. The CDR3 DNA follows: TGTGCCAGCAGTTTAGGGCAATCCTACGAGCAGTACTTC. The J gene is TRBJ2-7, the V gene TRBV27; no reliable D call. Trimming took 2 bases from V and 1 from J, leaving 6 bases between them. The CDR3 has 13 residues. Germline V gene sequence: CDR1 MNHEY, CDR2 SMNVEV (reference sequence).

The chain is built from TRBV19 and TRBJ1-5; D may be TRBD1 (6 bases). The V and J ends lost 3 bases and 2 bases respectively, with 11 bases between them. Germline V gene data show CDR1 as LNHDA and CDR2 as SQIVND (reference sequence). This CDR3 has 15 residues. CDR3 loop: CASSMSQGRNQPQHF. Here the CDR3 DNA reads TGTGCCAGTAGTATGTCGCAGGGGCGCAATCAGCCCCAGCATTTT. Full variable domain (missing parts from reference TRBV19 and TRBJ1-5): DGGITQSPKYLFRKEGQNVTLSCEQNLNHDAMYWYRQDPGQGLRLIYYSQIVNDFQKGDIAEGYSVSREKKESFPLTVTSAQKNPTAFYLCASSMSQGRNQPQHFGDGTRLSIL.

This clone occurred a few times. This chain uses TRBV14 with TRBJ2-7; no clear D. Trimming removed 0 bases from V and 9 bases from J, with 9 bases in between. CDR1 and CDR2 from the germline V gene are SGHDN and FVKESK. This CDR3 has 12 amino acids. This chain's CDR3 is CASSQDVAVQYF. CDR3 bases: TGTGCCAGCAGCCAAGATGTGGCGGTGCAGTACTTC.